These 27 T cell receptor beta chains were all obtained from the same sample, sequenced in a study of STAT5B mutations in CD4+ large granular lymphocyte leukemia. Data came from immunoSEQ multiplex PCR; TCRdb stores just in-frame clones and leaves some out. The sample includes approximately 31,000 clones, around 70% seen only once; the top ten take 1.1%. Sequencing was carried out using CD4+ T cells from blood buffy coats. The receptors derive from a human donor in good health.

There are a few counts of this clone. The rearrangement joins TRBV19 to TRBJ1-5, with 7 bases lining up with TRBD1. CDR1 and CDR2 (germline): LNHDA, SQIVND (reference sequence). Unmatched junction bases numbered 6, after V lost 4 bases and J lost 3 bases. The CDR3 spans 15 residues. CDR3 in DNA: TGTGCCAGTAGTACGGGACAGTGGGCCAATCAGCCCCAGCATTTT. Its protein is CASSTGQWANQPQHF. Using reference TRBV19 and TRBJ1-5 for the parts outside the CDR3, the full variable domain is DGGITQSPKYLFRKEGQNVTLSCEQNLNHDAMYWYRQDPGQGLRLIYYSQIVNDFQKGDIAEGYSVSREKKESFPLTVTSAQKNPTAFYLCASSTGQWANQPQHFGDGTRLSIL.

The CDR3, as DNA: TGTGCCAGCAGTTACTCAGACAGACCCGGTTCCGGGGAGCTGTTTTTT. Translation: CASSYSDRPGSGELFF. The chain combines TRBV6-6 with TRBJ2-2; D may be TRBD1 (5 bases). Germline CDR1 MNHNY, CDR2 SVGAGI (reference sequence). The V gene lost 0 bases and the J gene lost 6 bases, with 14 bases spanning the gap. The CDR3 has 16 amino acids.

The chain has TRBV6-1 and TRBJ1-4; D not certain. This CDR3 is 15 amino acids long. The germline V gene has CDR1 MNHNS and CDR2 SASEGT. Trimming pared 1 base from V and 7 bases from J, leaving 13 bases between. The CDR3 DNA reads TGTGCCAGCAGTGAAGGTGGAGGGTTCGTTGAAAAACTGTTTTTT. Its translation: CASSEGGGFVEKLFF.

V gene TRBV5-4 combines with J gene TRBJ2-1; 13 bases agree with TRBD2. V lost 4 bases to trimming and J lost 7 bases; unmatched junction nucleotides: 8. Germline CDR1 and CDR2: SGHNT and YYREEE (reference sequence). The CDR3 covers 16 residues. In DNA, the CDR3 is TGTGCCAGCAGCCTATTTAGGACTAGCGGGAGAAATGAGCAGTTCTTC. Translated, it gives CASSLFRTSGRNEQFF. Supplemented by reference TRBV5-4 and TRBJ2-1, the full variable domain reads ETGVTQSPTHLIKTRGQQVTLRCSSQSGHNTVSWYQQALGQGPQFIFQYYREEENGRGNFPPRFSGLQFPNYSSELNVNALELDDSALYLCASSLFRTSGRNEQFFGPGTRLTVL.

The chain recombines TRBV18 with TRBJ1-1; 7 nucleotides line up with TRBD1. Losses at the gene ends were 3 bases for V and 1 base for J; bases not matched to a gene: 8. This CDR3 spans 16 amino acids. In germline, CDR1 is KGHSH, CDR2 LQKENI. This chain's CDR3 is CASSPFTGVKNTEAFF. The DNA for the CDR3 is TGTGCCAGCTCACCGTTTACAGGGGTCAAGAACACTGAAGCTTTCTTT.

This clone has just one count. This CDR3 is CASSTRLAGDTQYF. CDR3 coding DNA: TGTGCCAGCAGCACCAGACTAGCGGGAGATACGCAGTATTTT. The chain recombines TRBV9 with TRBJ2-3, with 10 bases that match TRBD2. Germline CDR1 SGDLS, CDR2 YYNGEE. The CDR3 runs 14 residues. V lost 4 bases, J lost 5 bases, and 4 bases stayed unmatched.

This rearrangement joins TRBV7-2 to TRBJ1-4; 7 bases are a match to TRBD1. Trimming took 2 bases from V and 8 from J; bases not matched to a gene: 8. There are 15 residues in the CDR3. Germline V gene sequence: CDR1 SGHTA, CDR2 FQGNSA. The CDR3, as DNA: TGTGCCAGCAGCTTACAGACAGGGCCGGGGGAAAAACTGTTTTTT. The encoded protein is CASSLQTGPGEKLFF.

The V call is TRBV11-3, the J call TRBJ2-1, with TRBD2 matching 8 bases. V trimming: 7 bases; J trimming: 5 bases; junction bases outside the gene matches: 7. Germline values: CDR1 SGHNT, CDR2 YENEEA. The CDR3 extends over 14 amino acids. CDR3 residues: CASTKAGEDNEQFF. The CDR3 DNA follows: TGTGCCAGCACCAAAGCGGGGGAGGACAATGAGCAGTTCTTC.

This chain uses TRBV5-1 with TRBJ1-2, with 9 bases matching TRBD1. V lost 0 bases to trimming and J lost 11 bases; unmatched junction nucleotides: 11. The CDR3 is made up of 15 amino acids. In germline, CDR1 is SGHRS, CDR2 YFSETQ. DNA of the CDR3: TGCGCCAGCAGCTTGGGGGGACAGGGAGGAGGCAAATACACCTTC. Encoded protein: CASSLGGQGGGKYTF.

This clone was seen a handful of times. The chain carries TRBV2 and TRBJ1-5; D is possibly TRBD1 (6 bases). There are 14 residues in the CDR3. Germline V gene lookup returns CDR1 SNHLY and CDR2 FYNNEI. V shed 5 bases and J shed 7 bases, with 15 bases lying between them. The CDR3 nucleotides read TGTGCCAGCAGTTATCAGGGGATGCAGCAGCCCCAGCATTTT. Encoded protein: CASSYQGMQQPQHF.

The V and J genes are TRBV2 and TRBJ2-7; 13 bases are shared with TRBD2. CDR1 and CDR2 (germline): SNHLY, FYNNEI. V trimming: 8 bases; J trimming: 4 bases; junction bases outside the gene matches: 5. This CDR3 spans 14 amino acids. In nucleotides, the CDR3 is TGTGCCAGCCTGGGACTAGCGGGACGATACGAGCAGTACTTC. Protein product: CASLGLAGRYEQYF. The full variable domain, completed using reference TRBV2 and TRBJ2-7, is EPEVTQTPSHQVTQMGQEVILRCVPISNHLYFYWYRQILGQKVEFLVSFYNNEISEKSEIFDDQFSVERPDGSNFTLKIRSTKLEDSAMYFCASLGLAGRYEQYFGPGTRLTVT.

The chain has TRBV2 and TRBJ2-2; tentatively, D is TRBD2 (5 bases). Trimming stripped 7 bases from V and 6 bases from J, with 9 bases between. There are 12 residues in the CDR3. CDR1 and CDR2 from the germline V gene are SNHLY and FYNNEI. The CDR3 region has the DNA TGTGCCAGCAAGGAGGTGCCCGGGGAGCTGTTTTTT. It yields the protein CASKEVPGELFF.

In DNA, the CDR3 is TGTGCCAGCATCCAGACAGGGGGCGACTATGGCTACACCTTC. It translates to CASIQTGGDYGYTF. The chain is built from TRBV28 and TRBJ1-2, with 10 bases aligning to TRBD1. V was pared by 7 bases and J by 3 bases, with 5 bases of the junction left unmatched. CDR3 length: 14 amino acids. Germline V lookup: CDR1 MDHEN, CDR2 SYDVKM.

V gene TRBV4-2 combines with J gene TRBJ1-1; unclear D gene. Germline V gene sequence: CDR1 LGHNA, CDR2 YNFKEQ. The CDR3 totals 14 residues. The V end lost 4 bases, the J end lost 3 bases, and 12 bases lay between the germline ends. The DNA of the CDR3 is TGTGCCAGCAGCCCGGAGCCAGAGGACACTGAAGCTTTCTTT. Translated, it gives CASSPEPEDTEAFF.

The V call is TRBV5-1, the J call TRBJ1-2; no clear D gene. Germline CDR1 is SGHRS and CDR2 is YFSETQ. The CDR3 covers 14 residues. V lost 1 base and J 4 bases, leaving 11 bases between the germline ends. The CDR3 loop is CASSLSGEAYGYTF. CDR3 nucleotide sequence: TGCGCCAGCAGCTTGTCCGGGGAGGCCTATGGCTACACCTTC.

The chain carries TRBV11-2 and TRBJ1-5, with D uncertain. Trimming removed 4 bases at V and 5 bases at J, with 9 bases between. The CDR3 contains 13 residues. CDR1 SGHAT and CDR2 FQNNGV come from the germline V gene. The CDR3 loop reads CASSSSFDQPQHF. CDR3 coding DNA: TGTGCCAGCAGCTCCTCCTTCGATCAGCCCCAGCATTTT.

The count of this clone is one. V usage is TRBV7-2 and J usage is TRBJ2-3; the match to TRBD2 covers 8 bases. This CDR3 is 15 amino acids long. CDR1 SGHTA and CDR2 FQGNSA come from the germline V gene. With 5 bases clipped from V and 5 bases from J, the junction kept 9 bases outside the gene matches. The CDR3 DNA reads TGTGCCAGCAGCCTAGGGCTAGCGGGTGGAGATACGCAGTATTTT. It yields the protein CASSLGLAGGDTQYF.

This clone was seen only once. The V call is TRBV28, the J call TRBJ1-2; tentatively, D is TRBD1 (5 bases). The germline V and J ends were trimmed by 5 bases and 7 bases, with 17 bases remaining between them. The CDR3 sequence is 14 residues long. Germline V gene data show CDR1 as MDHEN and CDR2 as SYDVKM. CDR3 in DNA: TGTGCCAGCAGTGCAGTCTCAGGGACGGGTGGCTACACCTTC. This translates into CASSAVSGTGGYTF.

The J gene is TRBJ2-3, the V gene TRBV30; 7 positions agree with TRBD2. The CDR3 has 15 residues. The ends lost 5 bases at V and 4 bases at J; junction bases unmatched: 12. Germline V gene lookup returns CDR1 GTSNPN and CDR2 SVGIG (reference sequence). The CDR3 region has the DNA TGTGCCTGGTTACGGAAAACGGGAGGTGCAGATACGCAGTATTTT. Protein: CAWLRKTGGADTQYF.

The V call is TRBV7-2, the J call TRBJ2-7, with TRBD2 as a possible D gene (5 bases). Trimming stripped 1 base from V and 2 bases from J, with 15 bases between. The V gene's germline CDR1 is SGHTA and CDR2 FQGNSA. The CDR3 is 16 residues long. The CDR3 loop is CASSLERSDLPYEQYF. Written as DNA, the CDR3 is TGTGCCAGCAGCTTAGAGCGGAGCGACCTCCCCTACGAGCAGTACTTC.

The chain joins TRBV28 to TRBJ2-3; D remains unclear. The germline CDR1 and CDR2 sequences are MDHEN and SYDVKM. V shed 7 bases and J shed 2 bases, with 13 bases lying between them. This CDR3 has 14 residues. CDR3 sequence reads: CASKTAGSTDTQYF. DNA for the CDR3: TGTGCCAGCAAGACGGCCGGGTCCACAGATACGCAGTATTTT.

The V call is TRBV27, the J call TRBJ1-5; 7 bases align to TRBD1. Germline assignment: CDR1 MNHEY and CDR2 SMNVEV (reference sequence). Losses at the gene ends were 2 bases for V and 2 bases for J; bases not matched to a gene: 3. The CDR3 consists of 15 residues. The CDR3 reads CASSLRGLGNQPQHF. The CDR3 coding sequence is TGTGCCAGCAGTTTAAGGGGGCTGGGCAATCAGCCCCAGCATTTT.

The chain employs TRBV2 and TRBJ2-1, with D possibly matching TRBD2 (6 bases). The CDR3 totals 16 residues. V was clipped by 0 bases and J by 9 bases, with 18 bases between them. Germline assignment: CDR1 SNHLY and CDR2 FYNNEI. For the CDR3, the DNA is TGTGCCAGCAGTGAAGCGACGGGGACTGGGGGAAGTGAGCAGTTCTTC. The encoded protein is CASSEATGTGGSEQFF.

The V and J genes are TRBV19 and TRBJ2-1; 9 bases fit TRBD1. V shed 6 bases, J shed 7 bases, and the junction held 10 bases outside the gene matches. The CDR3 is 15 amino acids. Germline lookup yields CDR1 LNHDA and CDR2 SQIVND (reference sequence). The CDR3 nucleotides are TGTGCCAGTAGACGGGACAGGGCAATCGTAAATGAGCAGTTCTTC. This encodes CASRRDRAIVNEQFF.

The V and J genes are TRBV28 and TRBJ2-5; tentative D call: TRBD1 (5 bases). This CDR3 contains 14 residues. Germline CDR1 and CDR2: MDHEN and SYDVKM. Deletions cut 2 bases from V and 5 bases from J, with 12 bases between. In DNA form, the CDR3 reads TGTGCCAGCAGTTTAAGTCCAGGGCAGGAGACCCAGTACTTC. Translating gives CASSLSPGQETQYF.

This chain uses TRBV6-6 with TRBJ2-2; TRBD2 matches 8 bases. V shed 3 bases and J 5 bases; nucleotides not matched to a gene: 5. This CDR3 has 15 residues. Germline V gene sequence: CDR1 MNHNY, CDR2 SVGAGI (reference sequence). CDR3 region: CASSYTLAETGELFF. CDR3 coding DNA: TGTGCCAGCAGTTATACACTAGCGGAGACCGGGGAGCTGTTTTTT.

The CDR3 region has the DNA TGTGCTGCGGGCGGGGGGGTTAAAAACATTCAGTACTTC. Protein product: CAAGGGVKNIQYF. V gene TRBV28 combines with J gene TRBJ2-4, with 9 bases lining up with TRBD2. CDR1 MDHEN and CDR2 SYDVKM come from the germline V gene. The CDR3 spans 13 residues.